These 18 T cell receptor beta chains share one sample of origin, sequenced in a study of molecular identifiers for immune sequencing clone quantification. MiXCR, run by TCRdb on the PCR reads, gives a single entry per CDR3 protein. The repertoire includes some 650,000 distinct CDR3 sequences, just under 20% of them detected once, and roughly 0.85% sits in the top ten. The source material was naive CD8+ T cells from blood, with Jurkat cell RNA spiked in. Subset specified: FACS-sorted CD8+CD4-CCR7+CD45RA+ naive T cells. The receptor set was obtained from a human donor in good health. Some libraries in this study had Jurkat cell RNA spiked in.

This clonotype has a single count. This sequence may be a read error, since a much larger clone differs from it by one base. The chain joins TRBV6-5 to TRBJ2-1; TRBD2 matches at 11 bases. The CDR3 covers 16 residues. The germline V gene encodes CDR1 MNHEY and CDR2 SVGAGI. CDR3 residues: CANSYILAGGVYEQFF. The CDR3 DNA reads TGTGCCAACAGTTACATTCTAGCGGGGGGCGTCTATGAGCAGTTCTTC.

This clonotype was found many times. This chain uses TRBV6-1 with TRBJ1-2; 7 bases are shared with TRBD1. The CDR3 length is 17 residues. V lost 2 bases and J lost 4; bases outside the gene matches: 13. Germline loops: CDR1 MNHNS, CDR2 SASEGT. The CDR3 here is CASSEIITGVEGYGYTF. CDR3 sequence (DNA): TGTGCCAGCAGTGAAATTATCACAGGGGTTGAGGGCTATGGCTACACCTTC.

The V call is TRBV9, the J call TRBJ2-3; TRBD2 matches 8 bases. The CDR3 is made up of 16 amino acids. Germline V CDR1 and CDR2: SGDLS, YYNGEE. V lost 4 bases to trimming and J lost 2 bases; unmatched junction nucleotides: 9. The CDR3 region has the DNA TGTGCCAGCAGCACTCGAAATAGCGGGAACACAGATACGCAGTATTTT. Translating it yields CASSTRNSGNTDTQYF. The full variable domain, completed using reference TRBV9 and TRBJ2-3, is DSGVTQTPKHLITATGQRVTLRCSPRSGDLSVYWYQQSLDQGLQFLIQYYNGEERAKGNILERFSAQQFPDLHSELNLSSLELGDSALYFCASSTRNSGNTDTQYFGPGTRLTVL.

The rearrangement uses TRBV10-3 and TRBJ2-3; D might be TRBD1 (6 bases). The CDR3 runs to 18 residues. From germline, CDR1 is ENHRY and CDR2 SYGVKD. The V and J ends lost 0 bases and 0 bases respectively, with 16 bases between them. CDR3 DNA sequence: TGTGCCATCAGTGAGTCGAGTCAACGGGACACTAGCACAGATACGCAGTATTTT. It specifies CAISESSQRDTSTDTQYF.

The table lists this clonotype with a few counts. Since a much larger clone is just one base distant, this may be a read error. The chain is built from TRBV13 and TRBJ1-1, with D uncertain. V was pared by 4 bases and J by 5 bases, with 11 bases between. Per the germline V gene, CDR1 is PRHDT and CDR2 is FYEKMQ (reference sequence). This CDR3 is 13 amino acids long. CDR3 in DNA: TGTGCCAGCAGCTCCCACGCAAGAACTGAAGCTTTCTTT. The encoded protein is CASSSHARTEAFF.

This clonotype was found a few times. V and J are TRBV15 and TRBJ1-1; 7 bases line up with TRBD1. Per germline, CDR1 LNHNV and CDR2 YYDKDF (reference sequence). The V gene end was trimmed by 4 bases and the J gene end by 5 bases; junction bases not matched to a gene: 7. The CDR3 runs to 14 residues. The CDR3 is CATSKDREGTEAFF. CDR3 coding DNA: TGTGCCACCAGCAAAGACAGGGAAGGTACTGAAGCTTTCTTT.

Only a few counts were recorded for this clonotype. The chain carries TRBV3-1 and TRBJ2-7; 7 bases match TRBD2. V lost 5 bases to trimming and J lost 5 bases; unmatched junction nucleotides: 9. This CDR3 spans 14 amino acids. Germline CDR1 reads LGHDT; CDR2 reads YNNKEL (reference sequence). CDR3 in amino acids: CASSVFGRKNEQYF. The CDR3 coding sequence is TGTGCCAGCAGCGTTTTCGGGAGGAAAAACGAGCAGTACTTC.

In the case of this clonotype: One end of the junction is discordant with germline, which a read error may explain. The chain employs TRBV12-5 and TRBJ2-7; TRBD2 aligns across 7 bases. In germline, CDR1 is LGHNT, CDR2 FRNRAP. The CDR3 sequence is 16 residues long. CDR3 in DNA: TGTGCTAGTGCCCTGTGGGGGGGGGACCGATCCTGCGAGCAGTACTTC. Translated: CASALWGGDRSCEQYF.

This sequence joins TRBV6-1 and TRBJ1-1; D not resolved. There are 12 residues in the CDR3. V shed 5 bases and J shed 3 bases, with 7 bases lying between them. Germline values: CDR1 MNHNS, CDR2 SASEGT. CDR3 in DNA: TGTGCCAGCAGTCTACCTTACACTGAAGCTTTCTTT. Translated, it gives CASSLPYTEAFF.

In its sample, this clonotype was seen many times. DNA of the CDR3: TGTGCCTGGAACCCGATAGGGTACGAGCAGTACTTC. The encoded protein is CAWNPIGYEQYF. The chain uses TRBV30 and TRBJ2-7; the D is unclear. Germline CDR1 and CDR2: GTSNPN and SVGIG (reference sequence). Deletions cut 4 bases from V and 4 bases from J, with 11 bases between. The CDR3 is 12 amino acids.

As regards this clonotype: A much larger clone sits a single nucleotide away, making a read error possible. V and J are TRBV29-1 and TRBJ1-1; the D gene is possibly TRBD1 (6 bases). Germline CDR1 SQVTM, CDR2 ANQGSEA. This CDR3 is built from 13 residues. The CDR3 here is CSVVQGFDTEASF. The CDR3 DNA reads as TGCAGCGTTGTTCAGGGGTTCGACACTGAAGCTTCCTTT.

The chain employs TRBV7-9 and TRBJ2-7; no firm D call. The CDR3 extends over 15 amino acids. The germline V and J ends were trimmed by 4 bases and 3 bases, with 16 bases remaining between them. From germline, CDR1 is SEHNR and CDR2 FQNEAQ (reference sequence). CDR3 DNA sequence: TGTGCCAGCAGCTCCCCCGGGTCGAGAAGCTACGAGCAGTACTTC. Translating it yields CASSSPGSRSYEQYF.

V usage is TRBV13 and J usage is TRBJ2-7; no definite D call. V shed 8 bases and J shed 2 bases, with 16 bases lying between them. Germline V gene data show CDR1 as PRHDT and CDR2 as FYEKMQ (reference sequence). The CDR3 spans 14 residues. CDR3 loop: CASGPGPIAYEQYF. The CDR3 nucleotides read TGTGCCAGCGGCCCCGGGCCAATCGCCTACGAGCAGTACTTC.

This clonotype was recorded many times. This chain uses TRBV11-2 with TRBJ2-5, with D possibly being TRBD1 (5 bases). This CDR3 region has 15 residues. Trimming stripped 5 bases from V and 2 bases from J, with 15 bases between. Germline V gene data show CDR1 as SGHAT and CDR2 as FQNNGV. The CDR3 DNA follows: TGTGCCAGCAGCCGCATCTTTAGGACACAAGAGACCCAGTACTTC. It encodes CASSRIFRTQETQYF.

The genes are TRBV18 and TRBJ2-3, with D perhaps being TRBD1 or TRBD2 (5 bases each). The germline CDR1 and CDR2 sequences are KGHSH and LQKENI. V lost 3 bases, J lost 2 bases, and 9 bases lay in between. The CDR3 contains 14 residues. CDR3 amino acids: CASSPEGNTDTQYF. The CDR3 DNA sequence: TGTGCCAGCTCACCCGAGGGGAACACAGATACGCAGTATTTT.

This clonotype was recorded at least ten times. The rearrangement joins TRBV3-1 to TRBJ2-7; D not certain. CDR3 size: 14 residues. Germline V CDR1 and CDR2: LGHDT, YNNKEL (reference sequence). V lost 7 bases and J lost 2, with 15 bases in between. The CDR3 protein is CASTPGEAPYEQYF. DNA for the CDR3: TGTGCCAGCACCCCCGGCGAGGCTCCCTACGAGCAGTACTTC.

The chain has TRBV19 and TRBJ1-2, with unresolved D. CDR3 length equals 12 residues. The germline gives CDR1 LNHDA, CDR2 SQIVND (reference sequence). The V gene lost 5 bases and the J gene lost 1 base, with 5 bases spanning the gap. CDR3 sequence reads: CASSHGNYGYTF. In DNA form, the CDR3 reads TGTGCCAGTAGTCACGGTAACTATGGCTACACCTTC.

Many counts were recorded for this clonotype. This sequence joins TRBV7-9 and TRBJ1-1, with 9 bases lining up with TRBD1. The CDR3 runs to 15 residues. With V trimmed by 2 bases and J by 6 bases, 7 bases remained unmatched. CDR1 is SEHNR and CDR2 is FQNEAQ in the germline V gene (reference sequence). DNA of the CDR3: TGTGCCAGCAGCTTAAAGGGACAGGGATACGCTGAAGCTTTCTTT. This encodes CASSLKGQGYAEAFF.